The 5 T cell receptor beta chains given below trace back to one sample, sequenced in a study of CD8+ T cells in alopecia areata. The sequencing template was cDNA reverse transcribed from extracted RNA. Sequenced by immunoSEQ multiplex PCR; TCRdb stores in-frame clones only, minus some. The table includes about 220,000 clones, under 60% detected once. Treatment indicated: oral pan-JAK inhibitor, 5-10 mg twice daily. The sample was CD4+ T cells sorted from blood, taken at week 4, from a patient treated with tofacitinib. The origin of the receptors is a human donor with alopecia areata.

V is TRBV30 and J is TRBJ2-2; no definite D call. V lost 3 bases and J lost 5, with 10 bases in between. This CDR3 region has 13 residues. Germline V CDR1 and CDR2: GTSNPN, SVGIG (reference sequence). CDR3 nucleotides: TGTGCCTGGAGCCAAGCCGCAACCGGGGAGCTGTTTTTT. This sequence encodes CAWSQAATGELFF.

V usage is TRBV5-1 and J usage is TRBJ2-7; weak D call: TRBD1 (5 bases). Trimming cost V 4 bases and J 0 bases, with 14 bases left between them. CDR3 length: 15 amino acids. Germline loops: CDR1 SGHRS, CDR2 YFSETQ. CDR3: CASSPLQGVSYEQYF. The CDR3 bases are TGCGCCAGCAGCCCCCTGCAGGGCGTCTCCTACGAGCAGTACTTC.

The chain couples TRBV6-1 to TRBJ2-1, with unresolved D. The CDR3 length is 15 residues. In germline, CDR1 is MNHNS, CDR2 SASEGT. Trimming removed 5 bases at V and 0 bases at J, with 11 bases between. CDR3 residues: CASSPSQSSYNEQFF. The CDR3 DNA reads TGTGCCAGCAGTCCAAGTCAGAGCTCCTACAATGAGCAGTTCTTC.

The table lists this clone with a few counts. The chain is built from TRBV10-2 and TRBJ1-5; tentatively, D is TRBD1 (6 bases). Germline assignment: CDR1 WSHSY and CDR2 SAAADI. The germline V and J ends were trimmed by 8 bases and 9 bases, with 17 bases remaining between them. This CDR3 comprises 13 residues. CDR3 sequence reads: CASGFGGYGPQHF. CDR3 bases: TGCGCCAGCGGATTCGGGGGCTACGGGCCCCAGCATTTT.

This clone was found a few times. The rearrangement joins TRBV29-1 to TRBJ1-1; D is unresolved. The germline CDR1 and CDR2 sequences are SQVTM and ANQGSEA. The V end was cut by 5 bases, the J end by 0 bases, with 16 bases between. This CDR3 spans 15 amino acids. Here the CDR3 reads CSVQVLRDMNTEAFF. CDR3 nucleotides: TGCAGCGTTCAAGTACTTCGTGACATGAACACTGAAGCTTTCTTT.